This is a list of T cell receptor beta chains from one sample in a study of T cells in Graves' hyperthyroidism and ophthalmopathy. From the multiplex PCR reads, TCRdb called clonotypes with MiXCR, one entry per CDR3 protein. The sample has about 340,000 distinct CDR3 sequences, approximately 22% seen once. Source material: blood. The receptors come from a woman in her fifties or sixties with Graves' hyperthyroidism. Both conserved end residues are trimmed from each CDR3.

TRBV12-3/TRBV12-4	TRBJ1-2	ASSLAGRRGGYT
TRBV2	TRBJ1-1	ASSYGPLVWFTEAF
TRBV20-1	TRBJ1-1	SASQWGASMNTEAF
TRBV25-1	-	ASSDFLGGDQF
TRBV29-1	TRBJ2-5	SVGAPGPQGLETQY
TRBV12-3/TRBV12-4	TRBJ1-1	ASSAQGATTEAF
TRBV30	TRBJ1-1	AGTVNTEAF
TRBV5-1	TRBJ1-2	ASSSVEAGDYGYT
TRBV7-6	TRBJ1-2	ASSLDVESNYGYT
TRBV7-2	TRBJ2-1	APEGEYNEQF
TRBV27	TRBJ2-7	ASSFLETSGSSYEQY
TRBV7-9	TRBJ2-1	AIFVAADEQF
TRBV12-3/TRBV12-4	TRBJ1-2	ASSLQGPVYGYT
TRBV28	TRBJ1-2	ASSRYLVAGSYGYT
TRBV20-1	TRBJ1-6	SARVARGPDNSPLH
TRBV3-1	TRBJ2-7	ASSQGTIRGFSYEQY
TRBV5-1	TRBJ1-2	ASSREDYGYT
TRBV4-1	TRBJ1-2	ASSQESGDNYGYT
TRBV9	TRBJ2-1	ASSVGAGAYNEQF
TRBV30	TRBJ1-5	AWSLTGYSNQPQH
TRBV30	TRBJ2-5	AWSAGGQTQY
TRBV27	TRBJ1-2	ASRTGGADGYT
TRBV7-9	TRBJ1-1	ASHGGQYTEAF
TRBV5-1	TRBJ2-7	ASSLSSSYEQY
TRBV28	TRBJ2-7	ASTTQGGEQY
TRBV6-1	TRBJ2-6	ASGRSSGANVLT
TRBV30	TRBJ2-2	AWTQGNTGELF
TRBV28	TRBJ2-3	ASSPGLAGEISTDTQY